The 30 T cell receptor beta chains below all came from one sample that was sequenced in a study of T-cell memory formation after mild COVID-19. TCRdb re-called the 5' RACE reads with MiXCR, one entry per CDR3 protein. The sample lists 350,000 to 450,000 distinct CDR3 sequences; approximately 15% were seen once. Sample: PBMCs or a T cell subset sorted from them (not recorded which). Receptors were obtained from a young man who had mild COVID-19 (a few samples of this study predate the infection). Cell type and time point are not known.

This clonotype has a count of ten or more. The V gene is TRBV20-1, the J gene TRBJ2-5, with TRBD1 matching over 8 bases. The CDR3 spans 15 residues. After removal of 3 bases from V and 2 bases from J, the junction contained 8 bases not matched to a gene. Looked up from germline, CDR1 is DFQATT and CDR2 is SNEGSKA (reference sequence). The CDR3 DNA sequence: TGCAGTGCTAGCCCCCGGACAGGGCGGCAAGAGACCCAGTACTTC. Protein sequence: CSASPRTGRQETQYF.

This clonotype was counted between two and nine times. The V call is TRBV7-2, the J call TRBJ2-3; D unresolved. The CDR3 covers 15 residues. Looked up from germline, CDR1 is SGHTA and CDR2 is FQGNSA. V lost 2 bases to trimming and J lost 0 bases, with 9 bases between them. The CDR3 region has the DNA TGTGCCAGCAGCTTATACGGTACTAGCACAGATACGCAGTATTTT. Amino acid sequence: CASSLYGTSTDTQYF. Filled out from reference TRBV7-2 and TRBJ2-3, the complete variable domain reads GAGVSQSPSNKVTEKGKDVELRCDPISGHTALYWYRQSLGQGLEFLIYFQGNSAPDKSGLPSDRFSAERTGGSVSTLTIQRTQQEDSAVYLCASSLYGTSTDTQYFGPGTRLTVL.

Only a few counts were recorded for this clonotype. This chain uses TRBV3-1 with TRBJ2-3; 7 bases map to TRBD2. Germline V CDR1 and CDR2: LGHDT, YNNKEL (reference sequence). V gave up 6 bases and J gave up 1 base; unmatched junction bases: 4. The CDR3 sequence is 14 residues long. The CDR3 DNA reads TGTGCCAGCAGTCGGGACTACGGCACAGATACGCAGTATTTT. Residues: CASSRDYGTDTQYF.

This clonotype was seen a handful of times. V is TRBV7-9 and J is TRBJ1-6; D possibly corresponds to TRBD1 (6 bases). From germline, CDR1 is SEHNR and CDR2 FQNEAQ (reference sequence). The ends were cut back, 6 bases at V and 7 bases at J, with 10 bases in the middle. The CDR3 loop spans 13 amino acids. The DNA for the CDR3 is TGTGCCAGCAGACAGGGAGGGAATTCACCCCTCCACTTT. Protein sequence: CASRQGGNSPLHF.

The CDR3 DNA follows: TGCAGTGCTAGCCAAGGGTTTGGGAATCAGCCCCAGCATTTT. Translation: CSASQGFGNQPQHF. The V call is TRBV20-1, the J call TRBJ1-5; the D is unclear. There are 14 residues in the CDR3. Germline V CDR1 and CDR2: DFQATT, SNEGSKA (reference sequence). The V and J ends lost 3 bases and 4 bases respectively, with 13 bases between them.

A few counts support this clonotype. V usage is TRBV5-1 and J usage is TRBJ2-6, with D possibly called TRBD1 or TRBD2 (5 bases each). Trimming removed 4 bases at V and 4 bases at J, with 12 bases between. The CDR3 spans 15 residues. Per germline, CDR1 SGHRS and CDR2 YFSETQ. The CDR3 protein is CASSTGTGGANVLTF. CDR3 in DNA: TGCGCCAGCAGCACCGGGACGGGGGGGGCCAACGTCCTGACTTTC.

This clonotype was counted at least ten times. This chain links TRBV6-5 with TRBJ1-1; no clear D. The CDR3 totals 14 residues. Germline V gene sequence: CDR1 MNHEY, CDR2 SVGAGI. Between the trimmed V and J ends, which lost 6 bases and 3 bases, there was a span of 14 bases. The CDR3 DNA follows: TGTGCCAGCAGGCTCCTTAGGTCGGACACTGAAGCTTTCTTT. Translation gives CASRLLRSDTEAFF.

The V call is TRBV20-1, the J call TRBJ2-2; 7 nucleotides align to TRBD2. The V gene end was trimmed by 5 bases and the J gene end by 0 bases; junction bases not matched to a gene: 3. The CDR3 contains 14 residues. Germline V lookup: CDR1 DFQATT, CDR2 SNEGSKA (reference sequence). CDR3 sequence (DNA): TGCAGTGCTCTGGGGGGGGCGAACACCGGGGAGCTGTTTTTT. As protein: CSALGGANTGELFF.

This clonotype was seen a handful of times. This chain joins TRBV4-2 and TRBJ1-5; maybe TRBD1 (5 bases). Germline assignment: CDR1 LGHNA and CDR2 YNFKEQ. V was shortened by 3 bases and J by 0 bases, with 9 bases between the two germline ends. This CDR3 has 15 amino acids. The CDR3 sequence is CASSQWDYSNQPQHF. The CDR3 bases are TGTGCCAGCAGCCAGTGGGACTATAGCAATCAGCCCCAGCATTTT.

The V and J genes are TRBV5-5 and TRBJ2-5, with 8 nucleotides matching TRBD2. The germline gives CDR1 SGHKS, CDR2 YYEKEE (reference sequence). This CDR3 is 19 amino acids long. Trimming at V came to 1 base and at J to 2 bases, leaving 16 bases not matched to a gene. DNA of the CDR3: TGTGCCAGCAGCTTGCGGGGGAGAGTAGCGGGGTTCTTTCAAGAGACCCAGTACTTC. It is translated as CASSLRGRVAGFFQETQYF.

V gene TRBV5-6 combines with J gene TRBJ1-1; a weak D match, TRBD1 (5 bases). CDR1 and CDR2 from the germline V gene are SGHDT and YYEEEE. Trimming took 5 bases from V and 11 from J, leaving 19 bases between them. The CDR3 is 13 residues long. The CDR3 protein is CASSPLRGTGAFF. In nucleotides, the CDR3 is TGTGCCAGCAGTCCCCTTAGGGGTACCGGGGCTTTCTTT.

The genes are TRBV14 and TRBJ1-2; weak D call: TRBD1 (5 bases). The CDR3 has 15 residues. The V end lost 5 bases, the J end lost 0 bases, and 13 bases lay between the germline ends. The germline CDR1 and CDR2 sequences are SGHDN and FVKESK. CDR3 sequence: CASSRGGPSNYGYTF. DNA of the CDR3: TGTGCCAGCAGCAGGGGAGGCCCTTCTAACTATGGCTACACCTTC.

This clonotype was seen only a few times. This chain connects TRBV5-6 to TRBJ1-1; D remains unclear. In germline, CDR1 is SGHDT, CDR2 YYEEEE. This CDR3 spans 15 amino acids. Trimming cost V 4 bases and J 2 bases, with 15 bases left between them. The CDR3 sequence is CASSHRGWGNTEAFF. Here the CDR3 DNA reads TGTGCCAGCAGCCACCGAGGATGGGGAAACACTGAAGCTTTCTTT.

This clonotype was seen at least ten times. This chain uses TRBV29-1 with TRBJ2-7; D not certain. The CDR3 has 12 amino acids. Trimming took 4 bases from V and 1 from J, leaving 8 bases between them. Germline CDR1 is SQVTM and CDR2 is ANQGSEA. The CDR3 DNA follows: TGCAGCGTTGTAGGGCAGTCCTACGAGCAGTACTTC. Translated: CSVVGQSYEQYF.

There are a few counts of this clonotype. The rearrangement joins TRBV7-2 to TRBJ1-1, with 9 positions matching TRBD1. This CDR3 is built from 13 residues. Germline CDR1 and CDR2: SGHTA and FQGNSA. V trimming: 6 bases; J trimming: 4 bases; junction bases outside the gene matches: 3. The CDR3 nucleotides read TGTGCCAGCAGACAGGGGGCGTCCACTGAAGCTTTCTTT. Its translation is CASRQGASTEAFF.

J is TRBJ2-7 and V is TRBV12-3 or TRBV12-4, with D maybe TRBD2 (6 bases). CDR3 size: 15 residues. V was clipped by 1 base and J by 3 bases, with 13 bases between them. This CDR3 reads CASSLGRDANYEQYF. CDR3 nucleotides: TGTGCCAGCAGTTTAGGGAGGGATGCCAACTACGAGCAGTACTTC.

This chain links TRBV5-1 with TRBJ1-1, with 7 bases that match TRBD1. Per the germline V gene, CDR1 is SGHRS and CDR2 is YFSETQ. CDR3 size: 13 residues. Trimming took 4 bases from V and 5 from J; bases not matched to a gene: 5. The CDR3 reads CASSQQGQTEAFF. The CDR3 DNA is TGCGCCAGCAGCCAACAGGGGCAAACTGAAGCTTTCTTT.

This clonotype came up a few times. In DNA, the CDR3 is TGCAGTGCTGGCCTCGGGGCGTCATACACTGAAGCTTTCTTT. It yields the protein CSAGLGASYTEAFF. J is TRBJ1-1 and V is TRBV20-1, with D possibly being TRBD1 (5 bases). Germline V gene data show CDR1 as DFQATT and CDR2 as SNEGSKA (reference sequence). CDR3 length equals 14 residues. V was cut by 5 bases and J by 3 bases, with 16 bases left in between.

The V and J genes are TRBV7-3 and TRBJ2-1, with TRBD2 as a possible D gene (7 bases). The CDR3 loop spans 15 amino acids. Trimming stripped 2 bases from V and 3 bases from J, with 11 bases between. The germline V gene has CDR1 SGHTA and CDR2 FQGTGA. The CDR3 region is CASSLQGGGYNEQFF. CDR3 DNA sequence: TGTGCCAGCAGCTTACAGGGAGGGGGCTACAATGAGCAGTTCTTC.

The chain is built from TRBV6-1 and TRBJ2-3, with TRBD1 matching over 7 bases. The germline CDR1 and CDR2 sequences are MNHNS and SASEGT. V shed 6 bases, J shed 4 bases, and the junction held 10 bases outside the gene matches. This CDR3 has 15 residues. The CDR3 here is CASRRGLRIPDTQYF. The CDR3 DNA follows: TGTGCCAGCAGGAGGGGGCTACGGATCCCAGATACGCAGTATTTT.

The chain couples TRBV24-1 to TRBJ2-3, with no clear D. With 1 base removed from V and 5 bases from J, the gap between germline ends came to 6 bases. This CDR3 spans 13 amino acids. Germline V gives CDR1 KGHDR, CDR2 SFDVKD. CDR3: CATSDFYIDTQYF. DNA of the CDR3: TGTGCCACCAGTGATTTCTATATAGATACGCAGTATTTT.

The sample holds a few counts of this clonotype. The chain has TRBV4-2 and TRBJ2-2; 9 bases line up with TRBD2. V lost 2 bases and J lost 2; bases outside the gene matches: 9. Germline assignment: CDR1 LGHNA and CDR2 YNFKEQ. The CDR3 totals 18 residues. The CDR3 here is CASSQWSSGGSNTGELFF. In nucleotides, the CDR3 is TGTGCCAGCAGCCAATGGAGTAGCGGGGGCTCAAACACCGGGGAGCTGTTTTTT.

The genes are TRBV7-3 and TRBJ1-4, with TRBD1 matching 7 bases. Germline CDR1 and CDR2: SGHTA and FQGTGA. This CDR3 comprises 13 residues. Losses at the gene ends were 2 bases for V and 8 bases for J; bases not matched to a gene: 2. As DNA, the CDR3 is TGTGCCAGCAGCTTATACAGGGGAGAAAAACTGTTTTTT. Its translation: CASSLYRGEKLFF.

In this sample, this clonotype turned up a few times. The chain joins TRBV7-2 to TRBJ2-2, with 10 bases identical to TRBD2. The CDR3 totals 17 residues. Germline CDR1 reads SGHTA; CDR2 reads FQGNSA. V shed 4 bases and J 4 bases; nucleotides not matched to a gene: 9. The DNA of the CDR3 is TGTGCCAGCAGCTCTCAGCGGGGGGGCCGAGGCACCGGGGAGCTGTTTTTT. It codes for CASSSQRGGRGTGELFF. The full variable domain, with the rest looked up from reference TRBV7-2 and TRBJ2-2, is GAGVSQSPSNKVTEKGKDVELRCDPISGHTALYWYRQSLGQGLEFLIYFQGNSAPDKSGLPSDRFSAERTGGSVSTLTIQRTQQEDSAVYLCASSSQRGGRGTGELFFGEGSRLTVL.

The rearrangement joins TRBV6-2 or TRBV6-3 to TRBJ1-6, with 7 bases lining up with TRBD1. Per germline, CDR1 MNHEY and CDR2 SVGEGT. This CDR3 has 15 residues. V was clipped by 5 bases and J by 7 bases; unmatched bases: 8. The DNA for the CDR3 is TGTGCCAGCAGTCCAAGGACAGGACCGAATTCACCCCTCCACTTT. Its translation is CASSPRTGPNSPLHF.

This sequence joins TRBV7-3 and TRBJ2-3; D might be TRBD1 or TRBD2, each matching 5 bases. Deletions cut 2 bases from V and 14 bases from J, with 17 bases between. This CDR3 region has 13 residues. Germline loops: CDR1 SGHTA, CDR2 FQGTGA. The CDR3 is CASSLPPGRVLYF. CDR3 nucleotide sequence: TGTGCCAGCAGCTTACCCCCGGGGCGAGTGTTGTATTTT.

This clonotype was picked up many times. The chain carries TRBV28 and TRBJ1-2; D is uncertain. V shed 3 bases and J shed 8 bases, with 10 bases lying between them. This CDR3 is built from 12 residues. Looked up from germline, CDR1 is MDHEN and CDR2 is SYDVKM. CDR3 region: CASSFFFGGYTF. The CDR3 DNA reads as TGTGCCAGCAGTTTCTTTTTTGGGGGCTACACCTTC.

This clonotype has more than one count but fewer than ten. This chain uses TRBV10-3 with TRBJ2-5; D assignment may be TRBD1 or TRBD2 (5 bases each). Trimming removed 3 bases from V and 2 bases from J, with 7 bases in between. Germline loops: CDR1 ENHRY, CDR2 SYGVKD. This CDR3 is 13 amino acids long. This CDR3 is CAISDREQETQYF. As DNA, the CDR3 is TGTGCCATCAGTGACAGGGAGCAAGAGACCCAGTACTTC.

CDR3 coding DNA: TGTGCCAGCAGTGAGACGGGAACTAACAATCAGCCCCAGCATTTT. This sequence encodes CASSETGTNNQPQHF. This chain links TRBV6-1 with TRBJ1-5, with D uncertain. The germline V and J ends were trimmed by 3 bases and 3 bases, with 12 bases remaining between them. Germline V gene sequence: CDR1 MNHNS, CDR2 SASEGT. The CDR3 totals 15 residues.

This clonotype was observed a few times. The V and J genes are TRBV12-3 or TRBV12-4 and TRBJ2-5; no clear D. V gave up 3 bases and J gave up 5 bases, with 13 bases separating them. The CDR3 totals 14 residues. The CDR3 loop reads CASSFNLIGETQYF. The CDR3 DNA sequence: TGTGCCAGCAGTTTTAACCTCATCGGGGAGACCCAGTACTTC.